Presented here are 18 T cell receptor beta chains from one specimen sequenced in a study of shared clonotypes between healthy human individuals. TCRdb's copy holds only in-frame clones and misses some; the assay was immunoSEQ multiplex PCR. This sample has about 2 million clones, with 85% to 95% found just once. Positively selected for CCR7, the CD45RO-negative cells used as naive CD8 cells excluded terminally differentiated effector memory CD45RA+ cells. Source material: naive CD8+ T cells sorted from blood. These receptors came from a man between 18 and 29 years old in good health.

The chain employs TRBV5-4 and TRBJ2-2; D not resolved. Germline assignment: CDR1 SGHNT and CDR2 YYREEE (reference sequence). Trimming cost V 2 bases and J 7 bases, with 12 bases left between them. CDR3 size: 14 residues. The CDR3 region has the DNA TGTGCCAGCAGCTTATCCTGGGGTGGCGGGGAGCTGTTTTTT. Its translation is CASSLSWGGGELFF.

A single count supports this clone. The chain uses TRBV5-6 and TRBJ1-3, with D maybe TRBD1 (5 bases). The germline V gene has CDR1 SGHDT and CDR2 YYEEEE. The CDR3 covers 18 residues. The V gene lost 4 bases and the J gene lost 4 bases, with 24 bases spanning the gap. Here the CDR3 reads CASSIGTGALSFGNTIYF. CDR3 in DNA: TGTGCCAGCAGCATCGGCACAGGCGCCCTTTCTTTCGGAAACACCATATATTTT.

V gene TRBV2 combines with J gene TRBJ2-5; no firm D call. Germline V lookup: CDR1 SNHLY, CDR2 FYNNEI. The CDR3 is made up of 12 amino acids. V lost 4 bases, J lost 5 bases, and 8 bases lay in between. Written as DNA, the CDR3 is TGTGCCAGCAGTGGGGCTCGCGAGACCCAGTACTTC. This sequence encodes CASSGARETQYF.

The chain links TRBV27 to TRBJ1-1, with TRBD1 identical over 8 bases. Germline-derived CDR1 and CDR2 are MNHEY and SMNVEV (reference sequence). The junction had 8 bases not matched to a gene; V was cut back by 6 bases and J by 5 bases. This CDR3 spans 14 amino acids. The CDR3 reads CASSPTGEGTEAFF. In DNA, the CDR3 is TGTGCCAGCAGCCCGACAGGGGAGGGAACTGAAGCTTTCTTT.

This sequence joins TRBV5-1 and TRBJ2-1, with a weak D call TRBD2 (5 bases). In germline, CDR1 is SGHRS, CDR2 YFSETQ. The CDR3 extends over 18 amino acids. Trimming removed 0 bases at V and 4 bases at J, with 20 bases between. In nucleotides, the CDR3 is TGCGCCAGCAGCTTGGGAGTAGCGCGTTCTATCGTTTACAATGAGCAGTTCTTC. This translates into CASSLGVARSIVYNEQFF. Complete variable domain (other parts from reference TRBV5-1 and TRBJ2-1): KAGVTQTPRYLIKTRGQQVTLSCSPISGHRSVSWYQQTPGQGLQFLFEYFSETQRNKGNFPGRFSGRQFSNSRSEMNVSTLELGDSALYLCASSLGVARSIVYNEQFFGPGTRLTVL.

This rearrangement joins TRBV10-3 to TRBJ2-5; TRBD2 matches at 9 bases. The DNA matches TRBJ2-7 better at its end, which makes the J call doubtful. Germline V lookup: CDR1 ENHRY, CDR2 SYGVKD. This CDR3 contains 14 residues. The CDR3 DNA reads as TGTGCCATCAGTGATCTAGCGGGGAAATACGAGCAGTACTTC. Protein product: CAISDLAGKYEQYF.

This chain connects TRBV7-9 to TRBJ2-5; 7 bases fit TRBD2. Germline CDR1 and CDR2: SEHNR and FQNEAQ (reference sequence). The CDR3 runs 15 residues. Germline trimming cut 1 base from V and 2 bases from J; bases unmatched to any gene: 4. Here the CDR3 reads CASSLVMGGQETQYF. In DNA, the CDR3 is TGTGCCAGCAGCTTAGTAATGGGAGGGCAAGAGACCCAGTACTTC.

In DNA, the CDR3 is TGTGCCAGCAGTTATTGGGACATGGGAGGCATTCAGTACTTC. Protein product: CASSYWDMGGIQYF. The chain combines TRBV6-6 with TRBJ2-4; TRBD1 or TRBD2 may be the D gene (6 bases each). With 3 bases removed from V and 9 bases from J, the gap between germline ends came to 15 bases. This CDR3 spans 14 amino acids. CDR1 MNHNY and CDR2 SVGAGI come from the germline V gene (reference sequence).

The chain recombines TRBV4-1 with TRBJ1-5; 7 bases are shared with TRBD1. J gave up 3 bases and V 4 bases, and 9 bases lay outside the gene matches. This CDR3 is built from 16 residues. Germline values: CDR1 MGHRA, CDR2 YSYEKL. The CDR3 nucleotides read TGCGCCAGCAGCCTGAAACAGGGGATTGTCAATCAGCCCCAGCATTTT. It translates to CASSLKQGIVNQPQHF.

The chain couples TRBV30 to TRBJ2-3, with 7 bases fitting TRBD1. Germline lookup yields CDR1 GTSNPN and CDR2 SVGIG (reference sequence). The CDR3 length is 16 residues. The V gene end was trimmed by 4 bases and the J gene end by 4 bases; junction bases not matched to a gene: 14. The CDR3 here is CAWTPGTEFMADTQYF. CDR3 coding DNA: TGTGCCTGGACCCCCGGGACAGAGTTTATGGCAGATACGCAGTATTTT.

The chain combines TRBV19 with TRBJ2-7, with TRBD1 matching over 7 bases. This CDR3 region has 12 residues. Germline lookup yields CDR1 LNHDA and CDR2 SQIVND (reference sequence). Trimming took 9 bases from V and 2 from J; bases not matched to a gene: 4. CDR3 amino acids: CARRDRTYEQYF. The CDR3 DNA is TGTGCCAGACGGGACAGAACCTACGAGCAGTACTTC.

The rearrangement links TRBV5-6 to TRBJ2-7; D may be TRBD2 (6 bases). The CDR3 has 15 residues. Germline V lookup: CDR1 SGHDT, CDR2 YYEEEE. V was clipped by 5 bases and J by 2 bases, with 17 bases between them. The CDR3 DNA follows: TGTGCCAGCAGTCTGGGGCTAGCGACCCCCTACGAGCAGTACTTC. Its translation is CASSLGLATPYEQYF.

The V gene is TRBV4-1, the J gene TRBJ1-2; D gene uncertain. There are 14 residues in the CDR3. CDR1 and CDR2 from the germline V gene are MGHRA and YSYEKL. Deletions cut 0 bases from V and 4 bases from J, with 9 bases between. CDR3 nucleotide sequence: TGCGCCAGCAGCCAAGAGATCAAGGGCTATGGCTACACCTTC. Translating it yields CASSQEIKGYGYTF.

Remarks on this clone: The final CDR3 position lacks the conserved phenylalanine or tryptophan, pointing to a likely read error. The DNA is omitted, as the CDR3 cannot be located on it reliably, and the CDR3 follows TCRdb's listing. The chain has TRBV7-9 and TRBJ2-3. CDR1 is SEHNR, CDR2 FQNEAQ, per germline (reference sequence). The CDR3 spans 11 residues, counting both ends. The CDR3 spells CASSLLGRCEV.

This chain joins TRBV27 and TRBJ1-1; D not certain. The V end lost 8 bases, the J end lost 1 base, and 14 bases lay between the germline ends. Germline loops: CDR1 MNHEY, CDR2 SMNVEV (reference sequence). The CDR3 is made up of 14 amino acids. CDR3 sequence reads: CASRLGFGNTEAFF. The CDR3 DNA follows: TGTGCCAGCCGGCTCGGCTTTGGGAACACTGAAGCTTTCTTT.

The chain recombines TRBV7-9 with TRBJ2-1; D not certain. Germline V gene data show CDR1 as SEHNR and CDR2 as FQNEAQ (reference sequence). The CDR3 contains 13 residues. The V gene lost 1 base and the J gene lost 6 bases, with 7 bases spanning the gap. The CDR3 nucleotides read TGTGCCAGCAGCTTAGACTGGGCCAATGAGCAGTTCTTC. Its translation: CASSLDWANEQFF.

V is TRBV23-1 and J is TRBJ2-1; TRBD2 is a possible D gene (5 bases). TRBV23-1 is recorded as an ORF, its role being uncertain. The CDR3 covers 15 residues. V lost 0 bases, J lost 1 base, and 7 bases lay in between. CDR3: CASSQSGVSYNEQFF. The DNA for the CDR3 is TGCGCCAGCAGTCAATCGGGAGTTTCCTACAATGAGCAGTTCTTC.

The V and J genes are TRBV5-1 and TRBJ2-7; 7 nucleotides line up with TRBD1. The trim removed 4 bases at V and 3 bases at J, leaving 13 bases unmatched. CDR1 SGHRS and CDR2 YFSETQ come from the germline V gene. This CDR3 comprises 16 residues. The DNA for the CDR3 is TGCGCCAGCAGCCCAATCCAGGGACAGCTTTACTACGAGCAGTACTTC. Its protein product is CASSPIQGQLYYEQYF.